Listed below are T cell receptor beta chains from one sample, sequenced in a study of shared clonotypes between healthy human individuals. Generated by immunoSEQ multiplex PCR, the TCRdb table keeps only in-frame clones and is missing some. The repertoire holds some 2.3 million clones, with approximately 93% as singletons. Sequenced: naive CD4+ T cells from PBMCs. Receptor source: a man aged 18-30 years in good health. Some clones in this sample may be carry-over from other donors' samples. Each CDR3 is given with its conserved first and last residue. Fields, in order: V gene, clone size, J gene, D gene, CDR3 length, CDR3 protein, CDR3 DNA. A D gene is named only where the DNA matches it firmly. Rows may omit the clone size; those that give it use once, few, many or a size class.

TRBV7-9	.	TRBJ1-4	TRBD1	16	CASSMGQTATNEKLFF	TGTGCCAGCAGCATGGGACAGACTGCAACTAATGAAAAACTGTTTTTT
TRBV10-1	.	TRBJ2-3	TRBD1	15	CASSEGGQGLDTQYF	TGCGCCAGCAGTGAGGGGGGACAGGGGCTAGATACGCAGTATTTT
TRBV5-1	once	TRBJ2-5	.	15	CASSSHGQTQETQYF	TGCGCCAGCAGCAGCCATGGACAGACCCAAGAGACCCAGTACTTC
TRBV29-1	.	TRBJ1-2	TRBD1	14	CSVPDRDLNYGYTF	TGCAGCGTCCCGGACAGGGACCTTAACTATGGCTACACCTTC
TRBV30	.	TRBJ2-3	.	15	CAWSVGQTITDTQYF	TGTGCCTGGAGTGTAGGACAAACAATCACAGATACGCAGTATTTT
TRBV28	.	TRBJ2-2	TRBD2	15	CASGAGGLNTGELFF	TGTGCCTCTGGGGCGGGAGGACTTAACACCGGGGAGCTGTTTTTT
TRBV28	.	TRBJ2-4	.	16	CASSSQGHIAKNIQYF	TGTGCCAGCAGTTCCCAAGGTCACATAGCCAAAAACATTCAGTACTTC
TRBV5-1	.	TRBJ2-1	TRBD2	17	CASSLFPLAGGRNEQFF	TGCGCCAGCAGCTTGTTCCCCCTAGCGGGAGGTCGCAATGAGCAGTTCTTC
TRBV19	once	TRBJ2-6	TRBD1	16	CASSTTGVPGANVLTF	TGTGCCAGTAGTACCACAGGGGTGCCTGGGGCCAACGTCCTGACTTTC
TRBV28	.	TRBJ1-5	.	16	CASSLNTGSGWRPQHF	TGTGCCAGCAGTTTAAACACAGGGTCTGGGTGGCGGCCCCAGCATTTT
TRBV6-5	.	TRBJ1-6	TRBD1	14	CASRDRDELKPLHF	TGTGCCAGCAGAGACAGGGACGAGCTGAAACCCCTCCACTTT
TRBV2	.	TRBJ1-4	.	13	CASFMGAGEKLFF	TGTGCCAGCTTCATGGGGGCCGGTGAAAAACTGTTTTTT
TRBV5-4	.	TRBJ2-3	TRBD2	15	CAIKPGLARADTQYF	TGTGCCATCAAACCGGGACTAGCGAGGGCAGATACGCAGTATTTT
TRBV4-1	.	TRBJ1-5	.	13	CASSQGVNQPQHF	TGCGCCAGCAGCCAAGGAGTTAATCAGCCCCAGCATTTT
TRBV2	few	TRBJ1-2	TRBD1	14	CASSFTGTGNGYTF	TGTGCCAGCAGCTTTACCGGGACAGGGAATGGCTACACCTTC
TRBV7-2	.	TRBJ2-1	TRBD2	15	CASSLVLAGDTEQFF	TGTGCCAGCAGCTTAGTGCTAGCGGGAGACACTGAGCAGTTCTTC
TRBV11-3	.	TRBJ2-1	TRBD2	13	CASSLREGHEQFF	TGTGCCAGCAGCTTAAGGGAGGGCCATGAGCAGTTCTTC
TRBV9	.	TRBJ2-1	.	14	CASSADRAYNEQFF	TGTGCCAGCAGCGCGGACCGCGCCTACAATGAGCAGTTCTTC
TRBV6-6	.	TRBJ2-7	TRBD2	14	CASKSLAGAYEQYF	TGTGCCAGCAAGTCACTAGCGGGAGCGTACGAGCAGTACTTC
TRBV20-1	.	TRBJ2-7	.	11	CSARDGFEQYF	TGCAGTGCTAGAGACGGTTTCGAGCAGTACTTC
TRBV6-6	.	TRBJ1-3	.	14	CASRVDGSGNTIYF	TGTGCCAGCAGAGTGGACGGCTCTGGAAACACCATATATTTT
TRBV10-3	once	TRBJ2-3	TRBD2	16	CATGRGGRASADTQYF	TGTGCCACCGGCCGTGGCGGGAGGGCCTCGGCAGATACGCAGTATTTT
TRBV7-2	.	TRBJ2-3	.	14	CASSLSRGADTQYF	TGTGCCAGCAGCTTATCCAGGGGGGCAGATACGCAGTATTTT